This TCR beta chain was sequenced in a study of neurological immune-mediated disorders. Regarding the study as a whole: None of the CDR3 amino acid sequences of expanded clones were shared across subjects, and this suggested private repertoires in all groups. HTLV-1-associated myelopathy ranked highest for TCR clonal expansion and multiple sclerosis lowest, beneath healthy controls.

With respect to this clonotype: The target antigen is unknown.

TCRdb itself ran the 5' RACE reads through MiXCR, one entry per CDR3 protein. The table includes fewer than 25,000 distinct CDR3 sequences, more than 9% detected once. The V gene end was trimmed by 6 bases and the J gene end by 6 bases; junction bases not matched to a gene: 8. Germline CDR1 is DFQATT and CDR2 is SNEGSKA (reference sequence). The CDR3 loop spans 13 amino acids. The sequenced sample was PBMCs. This chain links TRBV20-1 with TRBJ2-1; 7 bases map to TRBD1. The TCR originated in an older woman with HTLV-1-associated myelopathy (HAM/TSP). This CDR3 reads CSALEGAANEQFF. The CDR3 nucleotides read TGCAGTGCCCTAGAGGGGGCGGCCAATGAGCAGTTCTTC.